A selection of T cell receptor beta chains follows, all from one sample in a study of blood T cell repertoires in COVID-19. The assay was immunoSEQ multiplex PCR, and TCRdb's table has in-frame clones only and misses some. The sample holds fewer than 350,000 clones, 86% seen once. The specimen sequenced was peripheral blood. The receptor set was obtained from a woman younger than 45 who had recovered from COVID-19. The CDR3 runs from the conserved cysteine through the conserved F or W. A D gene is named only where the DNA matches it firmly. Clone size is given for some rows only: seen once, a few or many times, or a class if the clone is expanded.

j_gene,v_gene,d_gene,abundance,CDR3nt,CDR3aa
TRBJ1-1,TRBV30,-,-,TGTGCCTGGAGTGAGGTTACAGGCGAAGCTTTCTTT,CAWSEVTGEAFF
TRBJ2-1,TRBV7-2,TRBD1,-,TGTGCCAGCAGCTTAGGACAGGGGACTGAGCAGTTCTTC,CASSLGQGTEQFF
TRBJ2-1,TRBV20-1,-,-,TGCAGGGCGGGCCGAGGGAATGAGCAGTTCTTC,CRAGRGNEQFF
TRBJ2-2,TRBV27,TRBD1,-,TGTGCCAGCAGTTTTGGCAGGGGGTTTGGGGAGCTGTTTTTT,CASSFGRGFGELFF
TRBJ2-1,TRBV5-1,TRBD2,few,TGCGCCAGCAGCTTGGTTGGACTAGCGGGAGGGGTTGAGCAGTTCTTC,CASSLVGLAGGVEQFF
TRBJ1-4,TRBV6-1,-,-,TGTGCCAGCAGTGACGTTGCAACTAATGAAAAACTGTTTTTT,CASSDVATNEKLFF
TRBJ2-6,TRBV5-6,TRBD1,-,TGTGCCAGCAGCGGGAGACAGGGTCTGGGGGCCAACGTCCTGACTTTC,CASSGRQGLGANVLTF
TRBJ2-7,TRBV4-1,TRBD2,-,TGCGCCAGCAGCCCCGGCCCCAGCGGGGGGGCCTACGAGCAGTACTTC,CASSPGPSGGAYEQYF
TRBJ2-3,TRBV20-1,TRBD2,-,TGCAGTGCTAGTATATCCCCGGGACTAGCGGGGGGCACAGATACGCAGTATTTT,CSASISPGLAGGTDTQYF
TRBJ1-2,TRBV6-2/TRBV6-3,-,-,TGTGCCAGCAGTTACGGCCAGTTAAACTATGGCTACACCTTC,CASSYGQLNYGYTF
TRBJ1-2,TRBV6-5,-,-,TGTGCCAGCAGTTACTCCGGGTCCCCAGCTAACTATGGCTACACCTTC,CASSYSGSPANYGYTF
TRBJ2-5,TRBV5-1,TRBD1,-,TGCGCCAGCAGCTCCCCGGGACAGGGGGCGACAAGAAAGACCCAGTACTTC,CASSSPGQGATRKTQYF
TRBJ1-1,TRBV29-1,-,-,TGCAGCGTTGAAAGCGAAATCGGGACTGAAGCTTTCTTT,CSVESEIGTEAFF
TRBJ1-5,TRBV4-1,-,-,TGCGCCAGCAGCCAAGTCGCGGGAAATCAGCCCCAGCATTTT,CASSQVAGNQPQHF
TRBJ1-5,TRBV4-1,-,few,TGCGCCAGCAGCCAAGGGCAGGGCACTGGCAATCAGCCCCAGCATTTT,CASSQGQGTGNQPQHF
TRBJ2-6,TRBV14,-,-,TGTGCCAGCAGTAAGTGGAGCACTTCTGGGGCCAACGTCCTGACTTTC,CASSKWSTSGANVLTF
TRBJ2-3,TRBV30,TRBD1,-,TGTGCCTGGGACAGGGTGGCAGATACGCAGTATTTT,CAWDRVADTQYF
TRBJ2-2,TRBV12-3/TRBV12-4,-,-,TGTGCCAGCAGTTGGGGGGAGATCGGGGAGCTGTTTTTT,CASSWGEIGELFF
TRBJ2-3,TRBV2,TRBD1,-,TGTGCCAGCAAGTGGGACAGGGGAACAGATACGCAGTATTTT,CASKWDRGTDTQYF
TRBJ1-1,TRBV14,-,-,TGTGCCAGCAGCCACCTATCGGGGGGCGCGGGTGTGGAAGCTTTCTTT,CASSHLSGGAGVEAFF
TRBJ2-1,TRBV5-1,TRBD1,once,TGCGCCAGCAGCTACAGGGGGCCTGAGCAGTTCTTC,CASSYRGPEQFF
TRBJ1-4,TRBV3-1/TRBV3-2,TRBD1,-,TGTGCCAGCAGCCAGCCGGACAGGGGTGAAAAACTGTTTTTT,CASSQPDRGEKLFF
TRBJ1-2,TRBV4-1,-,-,TGCGCCAGCAGCCAGCCTGGACAGCCTACCGGGGGCTACACCTTC,CASSQPGQPTGGYTF
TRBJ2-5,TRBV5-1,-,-,TGCGCCAGCAGCTTGGCCGCGACTAGACAAGAGACCCAGTACTTC,CASSLAATRQETQYF
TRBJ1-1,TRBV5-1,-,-,TGCGCCAGCAGCCAGGGACATCTAAAGAACACTGAAGCTTTCTTT,CASSQGHLKNTEAFF
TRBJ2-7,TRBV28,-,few,TGTGCCAGCAGTTCGAATATCCTAATCTACGAGCAGTACTTC,CASSSNILIYEQYF
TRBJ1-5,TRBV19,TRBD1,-,TGTGCCAGTAGTATAAAGGAAAGGGGACAGGGAAGAAGCAATCAGCCCCAGCATTTT,CASSIKERGQGRSNQPQHF
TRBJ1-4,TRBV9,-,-,TGTGCCAGCAGCACCAGCGGGCGTGAAAAACTGTTTTTT,CASSTSGREKLFF
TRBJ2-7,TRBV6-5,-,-,TGTGCCAGCCGCCGGGGGCTAGCGGACTACGAGCAGTACTTC,CASRRGLADYEQYF